This paragraph covers one T cell receptor (beta chain) sequence. TCRdb re-called the 5' RACE reads through MiXCR, storing one row per CDR3 protein. The sample includes about 130,000 distinct CDR3 sequences, 9.3% seen only once; the top ten take about 3.6%. These data are taken from a study of CD8 T cells in ankylosing spondylitis. The CDR3 loop spans 14 amino acids. In germline, CDR1 is MNHEY, CDR2 SVGEGT. Trimming took off 7 bases at V and 4 bases at J, with 14 bases between the two ends. This sequence was found in a male donor with ankylosing spondylitis or in good health (not recorded which). Sequenced sample: blood, either unsorted or a sorted T cell fraction (not recorded which). The chain has TRBV6-2 or TRBV6-3 and TRBJ2-1; D gene ambiguous. The CDR3 spells CASMPATEYNEQFF. CDR3 nucleotides: TGTGCCAGCATGCCGGCTACCGAGTACAATGAGCAGTTCTTC.